This TCR beta chain was captured in a study of cytomegalovirus exposure and HLA in healthy donors. The PCR made use of 60 Vbeta and 13 Jbeta primers. This table comes from immunoSEQ multiplex PCR, and its TCRdb copy is limited to in-frame clones, with some not included. The data contain tens of thousands of clones, roughly 80% of them seen just once; the ten biggest clones take up 1.3% to 1.5%. The sample holds one count of this clone. Sample: PBMCs. The receptor's source is a male donor in good health and CMV-seronegative.

The CDR3: CASSFAGEAFF. The CDR3 DNA reads TGTGCCAGCAGCTTTGCGGGGGAAGCTTTCTTT. The chain links TRBV11-2 to TRBJ1-1; D gene uncertain. The CDR3 contains 11 residues. Trimming stripped 3 bases from V and 8 bases from J, with 7 bases between. Germline values: CDR1 SGHAT, CDR2 FQNNGV.